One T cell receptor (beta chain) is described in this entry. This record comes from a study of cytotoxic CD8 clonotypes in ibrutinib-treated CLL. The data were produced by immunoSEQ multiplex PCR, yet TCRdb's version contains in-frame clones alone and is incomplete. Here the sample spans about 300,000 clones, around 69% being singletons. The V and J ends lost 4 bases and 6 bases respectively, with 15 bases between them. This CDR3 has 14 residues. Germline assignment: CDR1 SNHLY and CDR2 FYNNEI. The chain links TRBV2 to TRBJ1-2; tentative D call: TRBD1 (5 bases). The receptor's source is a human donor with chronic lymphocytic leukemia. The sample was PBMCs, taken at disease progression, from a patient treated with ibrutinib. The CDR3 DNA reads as TGTGCCAGCAGTGGGGGCAGAATCATCAATGGCTACACCTTC. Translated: CASSGGRIINGYTF.